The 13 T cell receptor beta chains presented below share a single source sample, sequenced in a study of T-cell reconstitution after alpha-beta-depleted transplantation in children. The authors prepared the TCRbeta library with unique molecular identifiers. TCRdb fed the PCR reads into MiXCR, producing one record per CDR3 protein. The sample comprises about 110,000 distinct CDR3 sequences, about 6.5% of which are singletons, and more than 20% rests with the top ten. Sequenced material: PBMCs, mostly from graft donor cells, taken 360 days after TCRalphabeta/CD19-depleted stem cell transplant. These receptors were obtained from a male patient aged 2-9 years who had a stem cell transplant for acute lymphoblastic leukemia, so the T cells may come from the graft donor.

CDR3 sequence reads: CASSQRMGDRRLTNEKLFF. CDR3 bases: TGCGCCAGCAGCCAACGAATGGGGGACAGGAGACTTACTAATGAAAAACTGTTTTTT. The genes are TRBV4-3 and TRBJ1-4; 8 bases agree with TRBD1. The CDR3 has 19 residues. V gave up 2 bases and J gave up 2 bases; unmatched junction bases: 13. Per germline, CDR1 LGHNA and CDR2 YSLEER.

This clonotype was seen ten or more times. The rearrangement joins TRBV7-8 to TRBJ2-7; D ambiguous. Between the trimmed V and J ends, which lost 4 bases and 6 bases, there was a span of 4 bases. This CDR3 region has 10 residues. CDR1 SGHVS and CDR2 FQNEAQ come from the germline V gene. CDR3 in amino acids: CASSSGEQYF. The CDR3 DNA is TGTGCCAGCAGCTCCGGCGAGCAGTACTTC.

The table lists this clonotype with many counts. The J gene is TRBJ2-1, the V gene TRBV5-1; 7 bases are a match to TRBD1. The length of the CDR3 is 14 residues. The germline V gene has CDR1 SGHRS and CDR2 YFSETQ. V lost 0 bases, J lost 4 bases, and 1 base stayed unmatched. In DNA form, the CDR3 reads TGCGCCAGCAGCTTGGACAGGGGATACAATGAGCAGTTCTTC. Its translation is CASSLDRGYNEQFF.

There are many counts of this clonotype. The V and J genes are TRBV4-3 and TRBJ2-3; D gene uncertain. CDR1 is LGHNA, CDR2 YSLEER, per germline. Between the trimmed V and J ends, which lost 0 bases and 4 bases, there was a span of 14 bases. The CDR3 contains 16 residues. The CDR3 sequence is CASSQDPARQSDTQYF. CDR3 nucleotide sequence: TGCGCCAGCAGCCAAGATCCGGCGAGGCAATCAGATACGCAGTATTTT.

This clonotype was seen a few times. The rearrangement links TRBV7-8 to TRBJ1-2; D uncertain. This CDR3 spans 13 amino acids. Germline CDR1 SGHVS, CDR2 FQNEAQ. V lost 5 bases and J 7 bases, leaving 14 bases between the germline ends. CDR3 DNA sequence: TGTGCCAGCAGCGTGGGCACGGGTCTTGGCTACACCTTC. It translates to CASSVGTGLGYTF.

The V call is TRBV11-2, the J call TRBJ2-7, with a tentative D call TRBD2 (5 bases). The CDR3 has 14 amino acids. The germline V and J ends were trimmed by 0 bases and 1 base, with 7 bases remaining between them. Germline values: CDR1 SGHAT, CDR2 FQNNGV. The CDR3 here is CASSLDEGSYEQYF. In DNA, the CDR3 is TGTGCCAGCAGCTTAGACGAGGGATCCTACGAGCAGTACTTC.

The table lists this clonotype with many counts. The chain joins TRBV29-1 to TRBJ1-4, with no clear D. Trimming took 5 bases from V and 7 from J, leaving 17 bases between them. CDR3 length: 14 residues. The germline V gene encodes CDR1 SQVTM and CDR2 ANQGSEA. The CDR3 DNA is TGCAGCGTTTGTGCGGGTCACTGTGTTGAAAAACTGTTTTTT. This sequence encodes CSVCAGHCVEKLFF.

CDR3 DNA sequence: TGTGCCAGCAGTTACTCTTCCTTCAATGAAAAACTGTTTTTT. It yields the protein CASSYSSFNEKLFF. The J gene is TRBJ1-4, the V gene TRBV6-5, with D unresolved. The germline V and J ends were trimmed by 0 bases and 5 bases, with 7 bases remaining between them. CDR1 is MNHEY and CDR2 is SVGAGI in the germline V gene. CDR3 size: 14 residues.

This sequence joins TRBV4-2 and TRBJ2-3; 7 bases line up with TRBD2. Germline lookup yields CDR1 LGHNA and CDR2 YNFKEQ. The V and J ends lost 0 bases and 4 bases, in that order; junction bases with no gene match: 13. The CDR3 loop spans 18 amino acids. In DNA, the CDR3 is TGTGCCAGCAGCCAAGATACGGCTAGCGGTATTCGGCCAGATACGCAGTATTTT. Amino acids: CASSQDTASGIRPDTQYF.

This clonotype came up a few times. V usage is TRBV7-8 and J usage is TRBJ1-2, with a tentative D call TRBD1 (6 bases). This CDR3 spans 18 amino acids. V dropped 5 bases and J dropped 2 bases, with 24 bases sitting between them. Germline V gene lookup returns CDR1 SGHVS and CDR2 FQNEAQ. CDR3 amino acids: CASSPGAGAFRGNYGYTF. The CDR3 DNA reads TGTGCCAGCAGCCCTGGCGCAGGGGCCTTTAGGGGGAACTATGGCTACACCTTC.

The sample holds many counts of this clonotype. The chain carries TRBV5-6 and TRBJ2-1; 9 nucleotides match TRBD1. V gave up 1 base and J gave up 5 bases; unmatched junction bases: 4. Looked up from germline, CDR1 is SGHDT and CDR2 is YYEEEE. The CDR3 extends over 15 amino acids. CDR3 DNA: TGTGCCAGCAGCTTGCGGGACAGGGCAGACAATGAGCAGTTCTTC. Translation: CASSLRDRADNEQFF.

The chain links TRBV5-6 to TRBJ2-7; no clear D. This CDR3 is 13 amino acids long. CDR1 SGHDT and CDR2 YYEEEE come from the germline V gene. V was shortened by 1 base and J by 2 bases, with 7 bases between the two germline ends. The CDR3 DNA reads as TGTGCCAGCAGCTTGTGGCAGGCCTACGAGCAGTACTTC. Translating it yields CASSLWQAYEQYF.

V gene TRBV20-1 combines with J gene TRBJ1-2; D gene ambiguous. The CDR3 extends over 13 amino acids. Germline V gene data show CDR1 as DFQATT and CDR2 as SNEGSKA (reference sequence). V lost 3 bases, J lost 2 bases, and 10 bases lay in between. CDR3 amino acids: CSASVQANYGYTF. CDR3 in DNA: TGCAGTGCTAGCGTCCAGGCAAACTATGGCTACACCTTC.